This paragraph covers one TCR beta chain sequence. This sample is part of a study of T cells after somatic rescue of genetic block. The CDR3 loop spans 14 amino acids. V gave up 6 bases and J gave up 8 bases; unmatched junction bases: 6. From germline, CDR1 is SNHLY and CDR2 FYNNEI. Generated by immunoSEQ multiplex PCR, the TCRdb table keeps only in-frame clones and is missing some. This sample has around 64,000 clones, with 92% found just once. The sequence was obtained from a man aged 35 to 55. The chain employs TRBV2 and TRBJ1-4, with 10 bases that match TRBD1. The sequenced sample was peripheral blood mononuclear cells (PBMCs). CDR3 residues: CASRPGQGSEKLFF. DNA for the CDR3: TGTGCCAGCAGACCGGGACAGGGGTCCGAAAAACTGTTTTTT.